The clone carrying this T cell receptor beta chain has a handful of counts. The data stem from a study of blood T cell repertoires in COVID-19. Study context: Acute and convalescent COVID-19 samples came from the United States, Italy and Spain.

CDR3 length: 12 residues. Germline V lookup: CDR1 SGHAT, CDR2 FQNNGV. The V end lost 8 bases, the J end lost 2 bases, and 8 bases lay between the germline ends. Method: immunoSEQ multiplex PCR; TCRdb's copy keeps in-frame clones and lacks some. The table shows under 250,000 clones, with around 85% occurring only once. The rearrangement uses TRBV11-2 and TRBJ2-3; no definite D call. This clonotype was obtained from a woman aged 40 to 49 with acute COVID-19. Sequencing was performed on PBMCs or T cells enriched from blood (not recorded which). The CDR3 reads CASGVVTDTQYF. The CDR3 nucleotides are TGTGCCAGCGGAGTCGTCACAGATACGCAGTATTTT.